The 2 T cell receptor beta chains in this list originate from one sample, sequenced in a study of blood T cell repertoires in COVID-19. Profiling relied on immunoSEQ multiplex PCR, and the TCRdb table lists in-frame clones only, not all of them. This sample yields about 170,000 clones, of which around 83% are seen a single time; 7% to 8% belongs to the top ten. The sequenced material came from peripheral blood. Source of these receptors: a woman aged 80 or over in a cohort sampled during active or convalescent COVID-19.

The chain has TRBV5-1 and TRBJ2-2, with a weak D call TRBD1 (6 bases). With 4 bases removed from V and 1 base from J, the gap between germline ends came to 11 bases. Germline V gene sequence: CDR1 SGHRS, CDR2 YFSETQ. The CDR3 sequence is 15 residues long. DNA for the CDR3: TGCGCCAGCAGCCCCAGGGGCGAGAACACCGGGGAGCTGTTTTTT. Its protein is CASSPRGENTGELFF.

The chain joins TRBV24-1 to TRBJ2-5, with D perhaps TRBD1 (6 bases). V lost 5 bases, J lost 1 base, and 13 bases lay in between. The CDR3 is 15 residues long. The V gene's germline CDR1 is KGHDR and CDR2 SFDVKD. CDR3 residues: CATSAQGQFQETQYF. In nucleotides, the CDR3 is TGTGCCACCAGTGCCCAAGGACAGTTCCAAGAGACCCAGTACTTC.